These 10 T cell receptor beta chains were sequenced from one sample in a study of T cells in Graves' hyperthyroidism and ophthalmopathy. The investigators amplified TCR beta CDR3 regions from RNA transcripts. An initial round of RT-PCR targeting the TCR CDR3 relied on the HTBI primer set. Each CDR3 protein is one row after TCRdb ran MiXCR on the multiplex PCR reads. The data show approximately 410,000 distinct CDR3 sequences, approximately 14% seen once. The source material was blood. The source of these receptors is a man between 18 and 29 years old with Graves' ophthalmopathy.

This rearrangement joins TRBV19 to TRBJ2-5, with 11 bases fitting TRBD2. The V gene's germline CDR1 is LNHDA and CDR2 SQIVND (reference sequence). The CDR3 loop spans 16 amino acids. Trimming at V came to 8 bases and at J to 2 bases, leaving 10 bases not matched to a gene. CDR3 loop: CASSSPLAGGQETQYF. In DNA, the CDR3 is TGTGCCAGTTCCTCTCCCCTAGCGGGGGGTCAAGAGACCCAGTACTTC.

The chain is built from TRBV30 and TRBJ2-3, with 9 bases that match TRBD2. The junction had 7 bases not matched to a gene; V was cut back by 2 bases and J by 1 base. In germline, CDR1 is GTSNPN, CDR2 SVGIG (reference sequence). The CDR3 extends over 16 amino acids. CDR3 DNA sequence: TGTGCCTGGAGTCTGGAGGAGCGGGGGGGCACAGATACGCAGTATTTT. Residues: CAWSLEERGGTDTQYF.

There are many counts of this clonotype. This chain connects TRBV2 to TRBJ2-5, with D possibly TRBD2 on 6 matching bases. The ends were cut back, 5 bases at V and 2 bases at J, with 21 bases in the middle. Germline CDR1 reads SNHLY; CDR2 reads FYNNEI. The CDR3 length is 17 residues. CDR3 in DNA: TGTGCCAGCAGTAGGTCCGCGGACCCACGGGGGCAAGAGACCCAGTACTTC. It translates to CASSRSADPRGQETQYF.

In DNA, the CDR3 is TGTGCCACCAGTGATTGGAGTGGGCCTGGCTACACCTTC. This gives the protein CATSDWSGPGYTF. The genes are TRBV24-1 and TRBJ1-2; D gene unclear. The CDR3 is 13 residues long. V shed 2 bases and J shed 7 bases, with 10 bases lying between them. The germline V gene has CDR1 KGHDR and CDR2 SFDVKD.

The CDR3: CASSFRDGGFGEKLFF. CDR3 bases: TGTGCCAGCAGTTTTAGGGACGGAGGTTTCGGTGAAAAACTGTTTTTT. The chain combines TRBV27 with TRBJ1-4; weak D call: TRBD1 (5 bases). The CDR3 totals 16 residues. Trimming removed 3 bases from V and 7 bases from J, with 18 bases in between. Germline lookup yields CDR1 MNHEY and CDR2 SMNVEV (reference sequence).

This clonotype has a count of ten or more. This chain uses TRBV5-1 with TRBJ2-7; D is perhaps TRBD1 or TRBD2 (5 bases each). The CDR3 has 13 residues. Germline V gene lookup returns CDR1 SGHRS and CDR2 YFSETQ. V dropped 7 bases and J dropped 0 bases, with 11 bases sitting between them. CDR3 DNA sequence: TGCGCCAGCGGGGGTATGAGCTCCTACGAGCAGTACTTC. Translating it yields CASGGMSSYEQYF.

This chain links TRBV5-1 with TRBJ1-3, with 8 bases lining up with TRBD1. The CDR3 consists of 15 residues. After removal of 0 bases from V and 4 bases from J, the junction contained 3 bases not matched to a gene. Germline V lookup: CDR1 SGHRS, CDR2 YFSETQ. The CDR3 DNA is TGCGCCAGCAGCTTGGCTCAGGGGGCCGGAAACACCATATATTTT. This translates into CASSLAQGAGNTIYF.

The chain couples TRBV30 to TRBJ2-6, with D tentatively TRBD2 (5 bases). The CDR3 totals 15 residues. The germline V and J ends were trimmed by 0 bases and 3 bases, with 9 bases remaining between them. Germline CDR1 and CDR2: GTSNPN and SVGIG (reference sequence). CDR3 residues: CAWSVYAGGANVLTF. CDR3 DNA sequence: TGTGCCTGGAGTGTATATGCGGGTGGGGCCAACGTCCTGACTTTC.

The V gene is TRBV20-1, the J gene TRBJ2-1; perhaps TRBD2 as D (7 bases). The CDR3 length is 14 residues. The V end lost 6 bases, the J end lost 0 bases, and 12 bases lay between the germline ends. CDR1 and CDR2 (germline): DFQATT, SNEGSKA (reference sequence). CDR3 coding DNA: TGCAGTGCACCCGGGGGGCCCTCCTACAATGAGCAGTTCTTC. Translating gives CSAPGGPSYNEQFF.

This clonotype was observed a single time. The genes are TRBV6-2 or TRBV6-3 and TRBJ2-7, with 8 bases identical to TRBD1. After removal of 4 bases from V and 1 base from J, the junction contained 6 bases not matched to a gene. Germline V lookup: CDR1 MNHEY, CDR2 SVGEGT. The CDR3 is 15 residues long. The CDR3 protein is CASSFSQGESYEQYF. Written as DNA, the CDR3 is TGTGCCAGCAGTTTCTCACAGGGGGAATCCTACGAGCAGTACTTC.